This T cell receptor beta chain was observed in a study of blood T cell repertoires in COVID-19. About the research overall: Spain, Italy and the United States supplied samples that represented acute and convalescent COVID-19. PBMCs, B-cell-depleted T cells, or T cells provided the cDNA or gDNA that made up the material.

Authors' analysis steps: Amplification of reference gene primers provided the estimated nucleated cell counts. Clones were sequenced by immunoSEQ multiplex PCR, and TCRdb holds only the in-frame ones, with some missing. V and J calls and clone size are those listed in that table; D and trimming were worked out from the DNA. Of about 210,000 clones in the sample, roughly 81% were seen once. The CDR3 has 16 residues. Germline CDR1 and CDR2: SGHDT and YYEEEE. V lost 4 bases to trimming and J lost 0 bases; unmatched junction nucleotides: 5. The source of this sequence is a woman of 80 years or more with acute or convalescent COVID-19. The rearrangement uses TRBV5-6 and TRBJ1-3; 9 positions match TRBD1. The specimen was peripheral blood. DNA of the CDR3: TGTGCCAGCAGCCCCGGGACAGGGCACTCTGGAAACACCATATATTTT. This translates into CASSPGTGHSGNTIYF.